A single sample is the source of the 15 T cell receptor beta chains below, sequenced in a study of CD8 T cells in Susac syndrome. Random-hexamer reverse transcription was applied to 0.5 to 1 ug RNA. TCRdb processed the immunoSEQ multiplex PCR reads anew with MiXCR; each CDR3 protein has one entry. The sample contains around 140,000 distinct CDR3 sequences, roughly 80% of which appear only once. The sequenced sample consisted of CD8+ T cells from PBMCs. The receptors were gathered from a human donor with multiple sclerosis.

This clonotype was detected a few times. V and J are TRBV5-4 and TRBJ1-2; 7 bases are a match to TRBD1. The CDR3 sequence is 14 residues long. The trim removed 3 bases at V and 2 bases at J, leaving 4 bases unmatched. Germline CDR1 SGHNT, CDR2 YYREEE (reference sequence). The chain's CDR3 is CASSSWGQNYGYTF. The CDR3 DNA reads TGTGCCAGCAGCTCGTGGGGACAGAACTATGGCTACACCTTC.

The chain carries TRBV18 and TRBJ2-2; 8 bases agree with TRBD2. Trimming removed 3 bases from V and 4 bases from J; junction bases left unmatched: 4. The germline CDR1 and CDR2 sequences are KGHSH and LQKENI. The length of the CDR3 is 15 residues. For the CDR3, the DNA is TGTGCCAGCTCACCGCAGACTAGCGCCACCGGGGAGCTGTTTTTT. Translation gives CASSPQTSATGELFF.

Only one count was recorded for this clonotype. This chain joins TRBV6-1 and TRBJ1-1; TRBD1 might be the D (5 bases). Trimming shortened V by 8 bases and J by 0 bases, and 10 bases separated the two germline ends. Germline CDR1 MNHNS, CDR2 SASEGT. The length of the CDR3 is 13 residues. CDR3 in amino acids: CASRDGLNTEAFF. CDR3 DNA sequence: TGTGCCAGCCGGGACGGATTGAACACTGAAGCTTTCTTT.

The chain employs TRBV4-1 and TRBJ2-7; 9 nucleotides align to TRBD1. This CDR3 has 17 amino acids. Germline V gene data show CDR1 as MGHRA and CDR2 as YSYEKL. V was clipped by 4 bases and J by 0 bases; unmatched bases: 10. CDR3 coding DNA: TGCGCCAGCAGCCCCCGCAAGGGACAGGGAAACTCCTACGAGCAGTACTTC. This sequence encodes CASSPRKGQGNSYEQYF.

The CDR3 region is CASSPADRWNTEAFF. The CDR3, as DNA: TGTGCCAGTAGTCCAGCGGACAGGTGGAACACTGAAGCTTTCTTT. V and J are TRBV19 and TRBJ1-1; 7 nucleotides agree with TRBD1. This CDR3 region has 15 residues. V lost 5 bases and J lost 1; bases outside the gene matches: 7. Germline V gives CDR1 LNHDA, CDR2 SQIVND (reference sequence).

The sample holds a few counts of this clonotype. The chain couples TRBV14 to TRBJ2-4; D may be TRBD1 (5 bases). From germline, CDR1 is SGHDN and CDR2 FVKESK. Trimming took 1 base from V and 6 from J, leaving 13 bases between them. The CDR3 totals 15 residues. CDR3 sequence reads: CASSQGRDPANIQYF. In nucleotides, the CDR3 is TGTGCCAGCAGCCAAGGCAGGGATCCAGCAAACATTCAGTACTTC.

This clonotype has just a few counts. The chain links TRBV30 to TRBJ2-3, with D possibly called TRBD1 or TRBD2 (5 bases each). Germline loops: CDR1 GTSNPN, CDR2 SVGIG (reference sequence). Trimming left V 4 bases short and J 4 bases short, with 12 bases between. The CDR3 runs to 13 residues. The CDR3 DNA reads TGTGCCTGGAACCGTGGGGGAGCAGATACGCAGTATTTT. Translated: CAWNRGGADTQYF. Full variable domain (outside the CDR3, taken from reference TRBV30 and TRBJ2-3): SQTIHQWPATLVQPVGSPLSLECTVEGTSNPNLYWYRQAAGRGLQLLFYSVGIGQISSEVPQNLSASRPQDRQFILSSKKLLLSDSGFYLCAWNRGGADTQYFGPGTRLTVL.

The V gene is TRBV30, the J gene TRBJ2-2; D not resolved. The germline V gene has CDR1 GTSNPN and CDR2 SVGIG (reference sequence). V shed 2 bases and J shed 0 bases, with 4 bases lying between them. CDR3 length: 13 residues. CDR3 region: CAWSWANTGELFF. CDR3 sequence (DNA): TGTGCCTGGAGTTGGGCGAACACCGGGGAGCTGTTTTTT.

The sample holds one count of this clonotype. The J gene is TRBJ1-2, the V gene TRBV12-3 or TRBV12-4; 8 nucleotides align to TRBD1. The CDR3 runs 13 residues. Trimming cost V 6 bases and J 2 bases; bases outside gene matches: 2. DNA for the CDR3: TGTGCCAGCAGCCGGACAGGGAACTATGGCTACACCTTC. Protein: CASSRTGNYGYTF.

The V gene is TRBV19, the J gene TRBJ2-1, with 8 bases matching TRBD1. J lost 6 bases, V lost 3 bases, and 4 bases had no gene match. The V gene's germline CDR1 is LNHDA and CDR2 SQIVND (reference sequence). CDR3 size: 14 residues. The CDR3 nucleotides read TGTGCCAGTAGTATCAGGGGGCAGGTCAATGAGCAGTTCTTC. This translates into CASSIRGQVNEQFF.

The chain is built from TRBV27 and TRBJ2-7; D is unresolved. The V and J ends lost 2 bases and 2 bases respectively, with 7 bases between them. Germline V lookup: CDR1 MNHEY, CDR2 SMNVEV (reference sequence). This CDR3 has 13 residues. The CDR3 sequence: CASSLRSPYEQYF. The CDR3 nucleotides are TGTGCCAGCAGTTTACGAAGCCCCTACGAGCAGTACTTC.

The V and J genes are TRBV30 and TRBJ2-7; D is uncertain. The CDR3 runs 12 residues. Per germline, CDR1 GTSNPN and CDR2 SVGIG (reference sequence). V was pared by 0 bases and J by 3 bases, with 6 bases between. In DNA, the CDR3 is TGTGCCTGGAGTGTAAGCATCTACGAGCAGTACTTC. It translates to CAWSVSIYEQYF.

A single count supports this clonotype. Here the CDR3 reads CSARAKDRTSYEQYF. The CDR3 region has the DNA TGCAGTGCTAGGGCAAAGGACAGGACCTCCTACGAGCAGTACTTC. The chain joins TRBV20-1 to TRBJ2-7; TRBD1 aligns across 7 bases. The CDR3 has 15 residues. The ends lost 3 bases at V and 0 bases at J; junction bases unmatched: 8. Germline CDR1 reads DFQATT; CDR2 reads SNEGSKA (reference sequence).

J is TRBJ1-6 and V is TRBV19; TRBD1 might be the D (6 bases). Trimming cost V 7 bases and J 9 bases, with 13 bases left between them. The CDR3 totals 13 residues. Germline values: CDR1 LNHDA, CDR2 SQIVND (reference sequence). The CDR3 here is CASTPGATSPLHF. Written as DNA, the CDR3 is TGTGCCAGTACACCGGGGGCAACTTCACCCCTCCACTTT.

The CDR3 here is CASSSTGVGQPQHF. CDR3 nucleotides: TGTGCCAGCAGTTCGACAGGGGTCGGTCAGCCCCAGCATTTT. V is TRBV27 and J is TRBJ1-5; 8 nucleotides align to TRBD1. The CDR3 runs 14 residues. Germline CDR1 reads MNHEY; CDR2 reads SMNVEV (reference sequence). The V gene end was trimmed by 4 bases and the J gene end by 6 bases; junction bases not matched to a gene: 5.